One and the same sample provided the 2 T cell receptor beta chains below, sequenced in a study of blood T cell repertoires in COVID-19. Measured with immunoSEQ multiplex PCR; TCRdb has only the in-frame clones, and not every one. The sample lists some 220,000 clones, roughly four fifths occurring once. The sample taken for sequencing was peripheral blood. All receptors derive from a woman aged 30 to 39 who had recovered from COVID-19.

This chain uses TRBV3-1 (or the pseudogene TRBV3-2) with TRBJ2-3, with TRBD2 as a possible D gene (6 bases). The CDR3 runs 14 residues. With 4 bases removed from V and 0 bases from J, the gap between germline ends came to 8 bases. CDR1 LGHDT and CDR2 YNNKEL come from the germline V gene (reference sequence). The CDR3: CASSPLASTDTQYF. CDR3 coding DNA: TGTGCCAGCAGCCCTCTAGCGAGCACAGATACGCAGTATTTT.

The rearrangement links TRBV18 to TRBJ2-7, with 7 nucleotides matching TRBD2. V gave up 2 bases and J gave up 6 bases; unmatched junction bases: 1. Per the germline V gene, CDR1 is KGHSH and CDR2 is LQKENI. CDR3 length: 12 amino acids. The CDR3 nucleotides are TGTGCCAGCTCACCAGGGGAGGGCGAGCAGTACTTC. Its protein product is CASSPGEGEQYF. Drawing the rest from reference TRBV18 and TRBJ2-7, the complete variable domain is NAGVMQNPRHLVRRRGQEARLRCSPMKGHSHVYWYRQLPEEGLKFMVYLQKENIIDESGMPKERFSAEFPKEGPSILRIQQVVRGDSAAYFCASSPGEGEQYFGPGTRLTVT.